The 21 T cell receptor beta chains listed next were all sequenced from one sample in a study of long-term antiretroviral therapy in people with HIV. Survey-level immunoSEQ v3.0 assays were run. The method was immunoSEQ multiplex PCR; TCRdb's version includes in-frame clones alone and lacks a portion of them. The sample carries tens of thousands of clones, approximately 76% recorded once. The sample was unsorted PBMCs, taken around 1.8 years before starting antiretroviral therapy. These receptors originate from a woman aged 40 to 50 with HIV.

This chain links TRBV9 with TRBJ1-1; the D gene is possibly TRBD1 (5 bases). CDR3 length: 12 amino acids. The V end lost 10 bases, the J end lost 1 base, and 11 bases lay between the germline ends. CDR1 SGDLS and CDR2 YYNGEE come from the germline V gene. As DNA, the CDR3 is TGTGCCTCCCGAGGGGAGAACACTGAAGCTTTCTTT. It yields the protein CASRGENTEAFF. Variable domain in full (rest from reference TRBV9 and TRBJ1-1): DSGVTQTPKHLITATGQRVTLRCSPRSGDLSVYWYQQSLDQGLQFLIQYYNGEERAKGNILERFSAQQFPDLHSELNLSSLELGDSALYFCASRGENTEAFFGQGTRLTVV.

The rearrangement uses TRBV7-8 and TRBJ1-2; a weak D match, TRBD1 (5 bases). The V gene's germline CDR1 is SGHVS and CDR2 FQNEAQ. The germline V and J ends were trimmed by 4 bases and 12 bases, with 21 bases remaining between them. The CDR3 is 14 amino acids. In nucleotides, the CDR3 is TGTGCCAGCAGCTCCCCCGACCCGTCAAGGGGCAACACCTTC. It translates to CASSSPDPSRGNTF.

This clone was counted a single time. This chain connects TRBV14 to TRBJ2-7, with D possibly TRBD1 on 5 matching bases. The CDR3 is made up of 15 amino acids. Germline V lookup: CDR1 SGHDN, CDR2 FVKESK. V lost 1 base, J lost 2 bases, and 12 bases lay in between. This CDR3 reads CASSQGVAGTYEQYF. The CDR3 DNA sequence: TGTGCCAGCAGCCAAGGGGTCGCAGGGACCTACGAGCAGTACTTC.

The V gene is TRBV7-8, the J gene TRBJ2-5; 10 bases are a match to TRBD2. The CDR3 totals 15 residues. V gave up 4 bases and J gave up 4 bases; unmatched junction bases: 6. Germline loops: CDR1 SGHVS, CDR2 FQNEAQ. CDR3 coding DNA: TGTGCCAGCAGCTCTCTAGCGGGAGCGGGAGAGACCCAGTACTTC. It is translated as CASSSLAGAGETQYF.

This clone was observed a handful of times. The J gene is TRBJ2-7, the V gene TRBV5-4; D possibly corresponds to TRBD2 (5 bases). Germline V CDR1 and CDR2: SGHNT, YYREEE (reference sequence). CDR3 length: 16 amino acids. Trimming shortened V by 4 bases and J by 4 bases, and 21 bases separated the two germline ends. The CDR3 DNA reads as TGTGCCAGCAGCCCCAATCCTAGCCAGAAGATATACGAGCAGTACTTC. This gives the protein CASSPNPSQKIYEQYF.

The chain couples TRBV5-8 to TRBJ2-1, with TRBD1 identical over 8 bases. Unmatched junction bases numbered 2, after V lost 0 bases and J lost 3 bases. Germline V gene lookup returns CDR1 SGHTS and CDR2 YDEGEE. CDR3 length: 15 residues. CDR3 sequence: CASSLDGQGYNEQFF. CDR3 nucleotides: TGTGCCAGCAGCTTGGATGGACAGGGCTACAATGAGCAGTTCTTC.

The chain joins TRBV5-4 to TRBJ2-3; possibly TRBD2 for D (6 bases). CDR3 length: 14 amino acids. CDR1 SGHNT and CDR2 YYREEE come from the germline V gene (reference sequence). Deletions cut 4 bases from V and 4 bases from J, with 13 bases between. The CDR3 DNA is TGTGCCAGCAGCACGCAGACTAGTCCAGATACGCAGTATTTT. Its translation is CASSTQTSPDTQYF. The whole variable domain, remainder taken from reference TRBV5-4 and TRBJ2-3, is ETGVTQSPTHLIKTRGQQVTLRCSSQSGHNTVSWYQQALGQGPQFIFQYYREEENGRGNFPPRFSGLQFPNYSSELNVNALELDDSALYLCASSTQTSPDTQYFGPGTRLTVL.

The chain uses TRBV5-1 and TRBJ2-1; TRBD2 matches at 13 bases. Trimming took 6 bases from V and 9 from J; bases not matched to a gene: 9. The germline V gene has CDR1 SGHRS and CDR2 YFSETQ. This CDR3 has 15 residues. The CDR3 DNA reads TGCGCCAGCAACCTACTAGCGGGAGGGCCGAGTGAGCAGTTCTTC. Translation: CASNLLAGGPSEQFF.

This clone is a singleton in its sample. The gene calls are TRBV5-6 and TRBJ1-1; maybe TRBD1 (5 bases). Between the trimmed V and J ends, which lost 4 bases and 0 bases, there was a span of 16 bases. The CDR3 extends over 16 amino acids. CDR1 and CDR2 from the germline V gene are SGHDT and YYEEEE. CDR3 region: CASSVGPLLMNTEAFF. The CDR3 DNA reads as TGTGCCAGCAGCGTGGGACCCCTCCTCATGAACACTGAAGCTTTCTTT.

CDR3 sequence reads: CASSEGRGEKLFF. DNA for the CDR3: TGCGCCAGCAGCGAGGGTCGTGGGGAAAAACTGTTTTTT. The V and J genes are TRBV5-1 and TRBJ1-4; D gene uncertain. The CDR3 is 13 amino acids. CDR1 is SGHRS and CDR2 is YFSETQ in the germline V gene. Trimming left V 4 bases short and J 8 bases short, with 12 bases between.

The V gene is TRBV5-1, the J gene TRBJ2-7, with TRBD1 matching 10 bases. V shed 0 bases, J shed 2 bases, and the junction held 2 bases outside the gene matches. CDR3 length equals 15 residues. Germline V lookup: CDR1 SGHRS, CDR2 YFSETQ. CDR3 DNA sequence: TGCGCCAGCAGCTTGGCGGGACAGGGGACCTACGAGCAGTACTTC. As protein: CASSLAGQGTYEQYF.

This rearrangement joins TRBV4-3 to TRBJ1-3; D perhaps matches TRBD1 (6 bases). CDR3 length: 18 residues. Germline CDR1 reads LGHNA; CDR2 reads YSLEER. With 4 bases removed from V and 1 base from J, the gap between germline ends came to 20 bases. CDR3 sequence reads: CASSPRLGGDSSGNTIYF. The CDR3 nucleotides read TGCGCCAGCAGCCCTCGGCTCGGGGGCGACAGTTCTGGAAACACCATATATTTT.

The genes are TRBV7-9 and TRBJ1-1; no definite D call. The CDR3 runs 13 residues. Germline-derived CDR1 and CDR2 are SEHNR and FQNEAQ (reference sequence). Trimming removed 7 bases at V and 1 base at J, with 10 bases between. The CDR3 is CASMRPPNTEAFF. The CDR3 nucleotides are TGTGCCAGCATGAGACCGCCGAACACTGAAGCTTTCTTT. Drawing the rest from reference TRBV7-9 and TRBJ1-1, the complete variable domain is DTGVSQNPRHKITKRGQNVTFRCDPISEHNRLYWYRQTLGQGPEFLTYFQNEAQLEKSRLLSDRFSAERPKGSFSTLEIQRTEQGDSAMYLCASMRPPNTEAFFGQGTRLTVV.

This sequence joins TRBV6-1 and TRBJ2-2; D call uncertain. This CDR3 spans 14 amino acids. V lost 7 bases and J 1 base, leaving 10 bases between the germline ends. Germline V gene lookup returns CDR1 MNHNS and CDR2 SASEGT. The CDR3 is CASTGGKNTGELFF. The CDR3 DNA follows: TGTGCCAGCACGGGCGGAAAGAACACCGGGGAGCTGTTTTTT.

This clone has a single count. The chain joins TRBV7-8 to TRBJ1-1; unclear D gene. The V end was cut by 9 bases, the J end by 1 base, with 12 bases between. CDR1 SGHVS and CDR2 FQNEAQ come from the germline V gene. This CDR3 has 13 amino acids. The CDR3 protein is CASLRAENTEAFF. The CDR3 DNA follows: TGTGCCAGTTTGAGGGCAGAGAACACTGAAGCTTTCTTT.

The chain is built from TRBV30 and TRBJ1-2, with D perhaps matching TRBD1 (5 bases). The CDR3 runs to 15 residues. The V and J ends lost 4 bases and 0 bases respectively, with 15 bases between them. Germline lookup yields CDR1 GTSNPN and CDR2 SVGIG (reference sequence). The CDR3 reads CAWNHHRFSNYGYTF. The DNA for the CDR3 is TGTGCCTGGAATCATCACAGGTTTTCTAACTATGGCTACACCTTC.

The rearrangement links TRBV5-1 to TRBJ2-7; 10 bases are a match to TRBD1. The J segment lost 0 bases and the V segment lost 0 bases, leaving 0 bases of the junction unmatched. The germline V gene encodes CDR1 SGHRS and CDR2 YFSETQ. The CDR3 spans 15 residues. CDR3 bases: TGCGCCAGCAGCTTGGGGACAGGGGGCTCCTACGAGCAGTACTTC. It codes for CASSLGTGGSYEQYF.

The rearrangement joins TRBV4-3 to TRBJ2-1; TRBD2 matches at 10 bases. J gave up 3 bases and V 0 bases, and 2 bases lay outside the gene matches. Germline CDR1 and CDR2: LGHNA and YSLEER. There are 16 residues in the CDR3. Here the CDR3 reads CASSQDVAGGYNEQFF. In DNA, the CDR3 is TGCGCCAGCAGCCAAGATGTAGCGGGGGGCTACAATGAGCAGTTCTTC.

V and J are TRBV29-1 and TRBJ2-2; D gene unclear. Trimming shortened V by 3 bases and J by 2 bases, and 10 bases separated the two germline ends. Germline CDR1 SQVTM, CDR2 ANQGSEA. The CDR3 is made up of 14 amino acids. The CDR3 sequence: CSVDGQANTGELFF. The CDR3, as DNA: TGCAGCGTTGATGGGCAGGCCAACACCGGGGAGCTGTTTTTT.

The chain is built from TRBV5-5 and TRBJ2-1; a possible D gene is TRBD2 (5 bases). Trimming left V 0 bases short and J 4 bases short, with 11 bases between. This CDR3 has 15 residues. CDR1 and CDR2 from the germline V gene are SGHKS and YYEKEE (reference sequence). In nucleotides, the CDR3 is TGTGCCAGCAGCTTGGGCAGAGGGATATACAATGAGCAGTTCTTC. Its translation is CASSLGRGIYNEQFF. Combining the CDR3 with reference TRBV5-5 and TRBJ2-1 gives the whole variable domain DAGVTQSPTHLIKTRGQQVTLRCSPISGHKSVSWYQQVLGQGPQFIFQYYEKEERGRGNFPDRFSARQFPNYSSELNVNALLLGDSALYLCASSLGRGIYNEQFFGPGTRLTVL.

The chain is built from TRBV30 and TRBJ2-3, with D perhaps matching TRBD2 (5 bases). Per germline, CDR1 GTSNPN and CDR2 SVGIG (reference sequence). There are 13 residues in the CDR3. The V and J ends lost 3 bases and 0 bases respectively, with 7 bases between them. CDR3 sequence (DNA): TGTGCCTGGAGCGGGGTGAGCACAGATACGCAGTATTTT. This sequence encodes CAWSGVSTDTQYF.